The 21 T cell receptor beta chains given below trace back to one sample, sequenced in a study of OX40 agonist ivuxolimab in advanced cancers. Generated by immunoSEQ multiplex PCR, the TCRdb table keeps only in-frame clones and is missing some. There are 30,000 to 35,000 clones in the sample; about 74% occur only once, and roughly 18% lies in the top ten. Sequenced material: CD4+ or CD8+ T cells sorted from blood, taken in a trial of the OX40 agonist ivuxolimab. All receptors come from an adult with an advanced solid tumor such as melanoma, head and neck, liver or kidney cancer.

The chain combines TRBV5-5 with TRBJ1-3; no definite D call. The V end was cut by 4 bases, the J end by 1 base, with 6 bases between. This CDR3 is built from 13 residues. Germline lookup yields CDR1 SGHKS and CDR2 YYEKEE (reference sequence). CDR3 residues: CASSPGSGNTIYF. CDR3 sequence (DNA): TGTGCCAGCAGCCCCGGGTCTGGAAACACCATATATTTT.

This rearrangement joins TRBV6-1 to TRBJ1-2, with TRBD1 matching over 8 bases. This CDR3 has 13 amino acids. Germline CDR1 MNHNS, CDR2 SASEGT. The V gene end was trimmed by 5 bases and the J gene end by 3 bases; junction bases not matched to a gene: 2. This chain's CDR3 is CASSTTGDYGYTF. DNA for the CDR3: TGTGCCAGCAGTACGACAGGGGACTATGGCTACACCTTC.

J is TRBJ2-3 and V is TRBV7-9, with 11 nucleotides matching TRBD1. V lost 1 base and J lost 4; bases outside the gene matches: 7. This CDR3 is 17 amino acids long. Per the germline V gene, CDR1 is SEHNR and CDR2 is FQNEAQ (reference sequence). CDR3 amino acids: CASSLGGTGGRADTQYF. DNA of the CDR3: TGTGCCAGCAGCTTAGGGGGGACAGGGGGAAGGGCAGATACGCAGTATTTT. Together with reference TRBV7-9 and TRBJ2-3, the CDR3 gives the full variable domain: DTGVSQNPRHKITKRGQNVTFRCDPISEHNRLYWYRQTLGQGPEFLTYFQNEAQLEKSRLLSDRFSAERPKGSFSTLEIQRTEQGDSAMYLCASSLGGTGGRADTQYFGPGTRLTVL.

The genes are TRBV28 and TRBJ1-5; D remains ambiguous. Germline CDR1 and CDR2: MDHEN and SYDVKM. Trimming shortened V by 6 bases and J by 7 bases, and 22 bases separated the two germline ends. The CDR3 loop spans 16 amino acids. DNA of the CDR3: TGTGCCAGCAGGCCTGACTTGGGCCAAGGGCGACAGCCCCAGCATTTT. This sequence encodes CASRPDLGQGRQPQHF.

The V and J genes are TRBV4-2 and TRBJ1-3; D gene unclear. Germline V gene data show CDR1 as LGHNA and CDR2 as YNFKEQ. The length of the CDR3 is 15 residues. The V end was cut by 0 bases, the J end by 4 bases, with 10 bases between. The CDR3 sequence is CASSQDTGSGNTIYF. CDR3 nucleotide sequence: TGTGCCAGCAGCCAAGATACGGGGTCAGGAAACACCATATATTTT.

The chain is built from TRBV29-1 and TRBJ1-2; D is unresolved. Germline lookup yields CDR1 SQVTM and CDR2 ANQGSEA. The CDR3 length is 15 residues. V shed 3 bases and J shed 4 bases, with 18 bases lying between them. CDR3 protein: CSVEQLDSSPYGYTF. Here the CDR3 DNA reads TGCAGCGTTGAGCAACTGGACTCCTCCCCCTATGGCTACACCTTC.

The V and J genes are TRBV28 and TRBJ1-1, with D unresolved. Germline CDR1 reads MDHEN; CDR2 reads SYDVKM. The CDR3 covers 16 residues. V was cut by 3 bases and J by 1 base, with 15 bases left in between. The CDR3 loop is CASSFPSTRSNTEAFF. The CDR3 DNA reads TGTGCCAGCAGTTTTCCCTCAACGAGATCGAACACTGAAGCTTTCTTT.

V and J are TRBV5-1 and TRBJ2-6; D not certain. This CDR3 is 15 amino acids long. Per germline, CDR1 SGHRS and CDR2 YFSETQ. V lost 5 bases to trimming and J lost 2 bases, with 11 bases between them. The CDR3 DNA is TGCGCCAGCAGTTCGACTGGGACTGGGGCCAACGTCCTGACTTTC. Protein sequence: CASSSTGTGANVLTF.

At least ten counts were recorded for this clone. Different DNA sequences within this sample yield the same CDR3. The chain carries TRBV7-3 and TRBJ2-3; D remains ambiguous. This CDR3 region has 12 residues. Per the germline V gene, CDR1 is SGHTA and CDR2 is FQGTGA. V was pared by 2 bases and J by 3 bases, with 3 bases between. CDR3 nucleotide sequence: TGTGCCAGCAGCTTAGGGACAGATACGCAGTATTTT. It encodes CASSLGTDTQYF.

The rearrangement uses TRBV6-5 and TRBJ1-2, with TRBD1 as a possible D gene (5 bases). The ends were cut back, 5 bases at V and 5 bases at J, with 6 bases in the middle. This CDR3 is 11 amino acids long. Germline CDR1 is MNHEY and CDR2 is SVGAGI. The DNA for the CDR3 is TGTGCCAGCAGTGACAGATATGGCTACACCTTC. Translated: CASSDRYGYTF.

The gene calls are TRBV11-2 and TRBJ2-5, with a tentative D call TRBD1 (6 bases). The CDR3 covers 12 residues. CDR1 and CDR2 (germline): SGHAT, FQNNGV. V was trimmed by 5 bases and J by 5 bases, leaving 9 bases between them. The CDR3 protein is CASSPRGETQYF. The DNA of the CDR3 is TGTGCCAGCAGCCCTAGGGGGGAGACCCAGTACTTC.

The CDR3 nucleotides read TGCGCCAGCAGCAAGGACATCGGCACAGATACGCAGTATTTT. Its protein is CASSKDIGTDTQYF. The chain combines TRBV5-1 with TRBJ2-3; D perhaps matches TRBD1 (5 bases). Germline V gene lookup returns CDR1 SGHRS and CDR2 YFSETQ. Trimming shortened V by 4 bases and J by 1 base, and 10 bases separated the two germline ends. The CDR3 contains 14 residues.

This chain links TRBV5-1 with TRBJ2-2; D is possibly TRBD1 (6 bases). This CDR3 region has 16 residues. Per the germline V gene, CDR1 is SGHRS and CDR2 is YFSETQ. Trimming shortened V by 0 bases and J by 2 bases, and 11 bases separated the two germline ends. In DNA, the CDR3 is TGCGCCAGCAGCTTGGGAGGGGGAGTTAACACCGGGGAGCTGTTTTTT. Its translation is CASSLGGGVNTGELFF.

This chain links TRBV6-1 with TRBJ1-2; no reliable D call. Trimming pared 6 bases from V and 5 bases from J, leaving 7 bases between. CDR1 is MNHNS, CDR2 SASEGT, per germline. The CDR3 contains 11 residues. The CDR3 region is CASRWEYGYTF. The CDR3 DNA follows: TGTGCCAGCAGGTGGGAGTATGGCTACACCTTC.

V is TRBV10-3 and J is TRBJ2-2; 9 positions agree with TRBD2. V shed 3 bases and J 4 bases; nucleotides not matched to a gene: 3. The germline gives CDR1 ENHRY, CDR2 SYGVKD. CDR3 size: 15 residues. CDR3 bases: TGTGCCATCAGTGAAATAGCGGGGGCCACCGGGGAGCTGTTTTTT. It encodes CAISEIAGATGELFF.

CDR3 sequence (DNA): TGTGCCAGCAGTGTCGACTCCCCCACTGAAGCTTTCTTT. Residues: CASSVDSPTEAFF. The rearrangement links TRBV2 to TRBJ1-1; D gene unclear. The CDR3 has 13 residues. Trimming cost V 4 bases and J 4 bases, with 10 bases left between them. Per the germline V gene, CDR1 is SNHLY and CDR2 is FYNNEI.

The rearrangement joins TRBV5-1 to TRBJ1-1, with 7 bases lining up with TRBD1. The CDR3 has 14 amino acids. The J segment lost 1 base and the V segment lost 8 bases, leaving 8 bases of the junction unmatched. Germline assignment: CDR1 SGHRS and CDR2 YFSETQ. CDR3 DNA: TGCGCCAGTCAAGCGGGACAGTCGAACACTGAAGCTTTCTTT. It specifies CASQAGQSNTEAFF.

This chain uses TRBV7-2 with TRBJ2-7; no reliable D call. With 2 bases removed from V and 0 bases from J, the gap between germline ends came to 8 bases. The CDR3 is 14 amino acids. Germline-derived CDR1 and CDR2 are SGHTA and FQGNSA. CDR3 DNA sequence: TGTGCCAGCAGCTTATCATCGATCTCCTACGAGCAGTACTTC. Amino acids: CASSLSSISYEQYF.

This clone was seen a handful of times. J is TRBJ1-1 and V is TRBV11-2, with D perhaps matching TRBD1 (6 bases). Germline CDR1 and CDR2: SGHAT and FQNNGV. This CDR3 is built from 16 residues. The V end lost 5 bases, the J end lost 1 base, and 17 bases lay between the germline ends. In nucleotides, the CDR3 is TGTGCCAGCAGCCGCGGTGTGGGACAATCGAACACTGAAGCTTTCTTT. Translating gives CASSRGVGQSNTEAFF.

The V call is TRBV2, the J call TRBJ2-3, with D possibly called TRBD1 or TRBD2 (6 bases each). The CDR3 loop spans 14 amino acids. Trimming shortened V by 7 bases and J by 0 bases, and 11 bases separated the two germline ends. Germline-derived CDR1 and CDR2 are SNHLY and FYNNEI. CDR3 coding DNA: TGTGCCAGCAAAGGGGGGCCTAGCACAGATACGCAGTATTTT. Protein: CASKGGPSTDTQYF.

This chain uses TRBV19 with TRBJ1-5; 8 nucleotides agree with TRBD1. The V and J ends lost 6 bases and 2 bases, in that order; junction bases with no gene match: 6. Germline values: CDR1 LNHDA, CDR2 SQIVND (reference sequence). CDR3 length: 15 residues. CDR3 loop: CASRMDRAGNQPQHF. The CDR3 DNA reads as TGTGCCAGTAGGATGGACAGGGCGGGCAATCAGCCCCAGCATTTT.